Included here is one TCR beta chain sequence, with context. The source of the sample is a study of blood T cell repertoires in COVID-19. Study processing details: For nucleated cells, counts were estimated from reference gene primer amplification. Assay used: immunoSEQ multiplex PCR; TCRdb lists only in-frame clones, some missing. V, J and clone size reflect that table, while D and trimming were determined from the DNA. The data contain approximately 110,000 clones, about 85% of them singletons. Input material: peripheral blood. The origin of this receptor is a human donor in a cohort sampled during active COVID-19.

The CDR3 nucleotides read TGTGCCAGCAGCGCCGAGGCGTACGGTGAAAAACTGTTTTTT. Translated, it gives CASSAEAYGEKLFF. This chain joins TRBV7-6 and TRBJ1-4; no firm D call. The CDR3 totals 14 residues. V lost 5 bases and J 7 bases, leaving 14 bases between the germline ends. Per germline, CDR1 SGHVS and CDR2 FNYEAQ.